This T cell receptor beta chain was sequenced for a study of blood T cell repertoires in COVID-19. Germline V gene lookup returns CDR1 MNHEY and CDR2 SVGAGI. The CDR3 runs 13 residues. V lost 6 bases, J lost 4 bases, and 6 bases stayed unmatched. The protocol was immunoSEQ multiplex PCR, while the TCRdb copy is restricted to in-frame clones and leaves out a portion. The profile shows about 140,000 clones, roughly 84% of them singletons. The sequence was obtained from a man aged 30 to 39 with COVID-19, enrolled during active disease. The source material was peripheral blood. This chain links TRBV6-5 with TRBJ2-7, with 7 bases matching TRBD1. This chain's CDR3 is CASRGTGVYEQYF. DNA of the CDR3: TGTGCCAGCAGGGGTACAGGGGTGTACGAGCAGTACTTC.